This TCR beta chain was captured by sequencing in a study of blood T cell repertoires in COVID-19. Overall study context: Samples taken during acute and convalescent COVID-19 were collected in the United States, Italy and Spain. PBMCs, B-cell-depleted T cells, or T cells provided the cDNA or gDNA that made up the material.

Per the original methods: For nucleated cells, counts were estimated from reference gene primer amplification. Only in-frame clones appear in the TCRdb table, and some are missing; sequencing was by immunoSEQ multiplex PCR. V, J and clone size derive from that table, while D and trimming were established from the DNA sequence. The table includes about 280,000 clones, 87% detected once. The J segment lost 5 bases and the V segment lost 3 bases, leaving 10 bases of the junction unmatched. This CDR3 is built from 16 residues. Germline values: CDR1 KGHSH, CDR2 LQKENI. Recruits, aged roughly 18 to 90 years, lived in about two dozen US areas.

The origin of this receptor is a woman between 40 and 55 years old who had recovered from COVID-19. The sample comprised PBMCs or T cells enriched from blood (not recorded which). The chain recombines TRBV18 with TRBJ2-7; 10 nucleotides line up with TRBD2. The CDR3 region has the DNA TGTGCCAGCTCACCGTCAGCGGGAGGGCCTCGGGACGAGCAGTACTTC. As protein: CASSPSAGGPRDEQYF.